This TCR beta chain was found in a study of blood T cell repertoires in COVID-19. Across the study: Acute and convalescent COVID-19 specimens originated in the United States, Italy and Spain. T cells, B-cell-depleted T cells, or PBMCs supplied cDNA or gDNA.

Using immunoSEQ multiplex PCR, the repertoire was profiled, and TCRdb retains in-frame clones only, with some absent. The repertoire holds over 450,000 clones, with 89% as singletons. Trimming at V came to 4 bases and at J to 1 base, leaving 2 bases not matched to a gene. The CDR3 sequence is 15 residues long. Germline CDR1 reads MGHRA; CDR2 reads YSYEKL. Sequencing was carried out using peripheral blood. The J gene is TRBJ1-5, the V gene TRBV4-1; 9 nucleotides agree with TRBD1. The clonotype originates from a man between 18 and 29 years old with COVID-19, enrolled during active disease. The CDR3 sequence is CASSPDRGSNQPQHF. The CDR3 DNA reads TGCGCCAGCAGCCCGGACAGGGGAAGCAATCAGCCCCAGCATTTT.